Below, 18 T cell receptor beta chains from the same sample are listed, as sequenced in a study of cytomegalovirus exposure and HLA in healthy donors. With 60 Vbeta and 13 Jbeta primers, the PCR was carried out. Sequencing was performed with immunoSEQ multiplex PCR; in TCRdb, only in-frame clones are kept and a portion is missing. Of 150,000 to 200,000 clones listed, 60% to 80% were seen once; the top ten hold around 2.5%. Sequenced input: PBMCs. The receptor set was obtained from a woman aged 40 to 49 in good health and CMV-seropositive.

This rearrangement joins TRBV10-1 to TRBJ2-7; D is perhaps TRBD2 (6 bases). Trimming removed 5 bases from V and 6 bases from J, with 14 bases in between. The CDR3 contains 13 residues. The germline V gene encodes CDR1 WNHNN and CDR2 SYGVQD (reference sequence). The CDR3 loop reads CASSPAGGVEQYF. CDR3 sequence (DNA): TGCGCCAGCAGTCCCGCCGGGGGTGTCGAGCAGTACTTC.

This clone was picked up a small number of times. The rearrangement joins TRBV18 to TRBJ2-7; the D gene is possibly TRBD1 (6 bases). This CDR3 region has 13 residues. The V end lost 2 bases, the J end lost 6 bases, and 11 bases lay between the germline ends. The germline CDR1 and CDR2 sequences are KGHSH and LQKENI. CDR3 residues: CASSPAGVREQYF. CDR3 DNA: TGTGCCAGCTCACCAGCAGGGGTGCGCGAGCAGTACTTC.

The V gene is TRBV10-1, the J gene TRBJ2-3; D is ambiguous. The CDR3 spans 13 residues. Trimming took 5 bases from V and 6 from J, leaving 12 bases between them. In germline, CDR1 is WNHNN, CDR2 SYGVQD (reference sequence). The CDR3 loop reads CASSPRGADTQYF. CDR3 DNA: TGCGCCAGCAGTCCTCGAGGAGCGGATACGCAGTATTTT.

A few counts support this clone. The chain recombines TRBV14 with TRBJ2-1; 10 positions match TRBD1. The germline gives CDR1 SGHDN, CDR2 FVKESK. V was pared by 4 bases and J by 6 bases, with 21 bases of the junction left unmatched. This CDR3 region has 20 residues. The CDR3 nucleotides are TGTGCCAGCAGCCCACGGGACAGGGGCCTGGCCGCCTCAAGGATCAATGAGCAGTTCTTC. Its protein is CASSPRDRGLAASRINEQFF.

The chain combines TRBV9 with TRBJ1-3; D remains unclear. The germline V and J ends were trimmed by 4 bases and 6 bases, with 11 bases remaining between them. Per the germline V gene, CDR1 is SGDLS and CDR2 is YYNGEE. The CDR3 covers 13 residues. The CDR3 nucleotides read TGTGCCAGCAGCCCCTATAGCGAAAACACCATATATTTT. It yields the protein CASSPYSENTIYF. Full variable domain (outside the CDR3, taken from reference TRBV9 and TRBJ1-3): DSGVTQTPKHLITATGQRVTLRCSPRSGDLSVYWYQQSLDQGLQFLIQYYNGEERAKGNILERFSAQQFPDLHSELNLSSLELGDSALYFCASSPYSENTIYFGEGSWLTVV.

This sequence joins TRBV6-5 and TRBJ2-3; 7 bases agree with TRBD1. The trim removed 6 bases at V and 4 bases at J, leaving 7 bases unmatched. This CDR3 has 14 residues. Per germline, CDR1 MNHEY and CDR2 SVGAGI. The DNA for the CDR3 is TGTGCCAGCAGACAACAGGGGCTGGCAGATACGCAGTATTTT. This sequence encodes CASRQQGLADTQYF.

The gene calls are TRBV6-5 and TRBJ2-1; 10 nucleotides match TRBD2. Germline lookup yields CDR1 MNHEY and CDR2 SVGAGI. CDR3 size: 13 residues. V shed 8 bases, J shed 8 bases, and the junction held 6 bases outside the gene matches. CDR3: CASEPSGSYEQFF. CDR3 DNA: TGTGCCAGCGAGCCTAGCGGGAGCTATGAGCAGTTCTTC.

This chain joins TRBV19 and TRBJ1-3, with 8 bases lining up with TRBD1. The CDR3 runs to 17 residues. Germline V gene data show CDR1 as LNHDA and CDR2 as SQIVND (reference sequence). V lost 4 bases, J lost 7 bases, and 15 bases stayed unmatched. The chain's CDR3 is CASSTRDRTPRGNTIYF. The CDR3 DNA reads as TGTGCCAGTAGTACCCGGGACAGGACGCCAAGGGGGAACACCATATATTTT.

This clone was detected only once. The chain uses TRBV5-4 and TRBJ2-5, with a tentative D call TRBD2 (5 bases). Between the trimmed V and J ends, which lost 4 bases and 4 bases, there was a span of 17 bases. The germline gives CDR1 SGHNT, CDR2 YYREEE (reference sequence). This CDR3 is built from 15 residues. In DNA form, the CDR3 reads TGTGCCAGCAGCGCCGGACTCCAGGCGGGAGAGACCCAGTACTTC. Its translation is CASSAGLQAGETQYF.

The count of this clone is one. The chain combines TRBV9 with TRBJ2-1; 9 bases are a match to TRBD2. The CDR3 extends over 15 amino acids. V trimming: 4 bases; J trimming: 7 bases; junction bases outside the gene matches: 9. Looked up from germline, CDR1 is SGDLS and CDR2 is YYNGEE. CDR3 sequence reads: CASSPIGGRANEQFF. As DNA, the CDR3 is TGTGCCAGCAGCCCCATTGGCGGGAGGGCGAATGAGCAGTTCTTC.

This chain connects TRBV9 to TRBJ1-6; D perhaps matches TRBD1 (5 bases). The V gene lost 4 bases and the J gene lost 5 bases, with 16 bases spanning the gap. Germline CDR1 is SGDLS and CDR2 is YYNGEE. CDR3 length: 16 amino acids. The CDR3 protein is CASSSGQGRHNSPLHF. The CDR3 DNA follows: TGTGCCAGCAGCTCCGGCCAGGGCAGACATAATTCACCCCTCCACTTT.

This sequence joins TRBV7-2 and TRBJ1-1, with TRBD1 matching 9 bases. V shed 5 bases and J 7 bases; nucleotides not matched to a gene: 14. The CDR3 contains 16 residues. Germline V CDR1 and CDR2: SGHTA, FQGNSA. The CDR3 bases are TGTGCCAGCAGCCTCCAACACCTCGGGACAGGGTATGAAGCTTTCTTT. Translated: CASSLQHLGTGYEAFF.

The V gene is TRBV9, the J gene TRBJ1-2; D unresolved. This CDR3 has 14 residues. V was shortened by 5 bases and J by 4 bases, with 15 bases between the two germline ends. Per germline, CDR1 SGDLS and CDR2 YYNGEE. The CDR3 bases are TGTGCCAGCAGTGAAGGCGGGCCTGGCTATGGCTACACCTTC. Translating it yields CASSEGGPGYGYTF.

The rearrangement joins TRBV7-2 to TRBJ2-2, with a possible D match to TRBD2 (6 bases). V gave up 10 bases and J gave up 7 bases, with 16 bases separating them. The germline CDR1 and CDR2 sequences are SGHTA and FQGNSA. The CDR3 spans 13 residues. CDR3 protein: CATEVVGGGELFF. In DNA, the CDR3 is TGTGCCACCGAAGTTGTGGGGGGCGGGGAGCTGTTTTTT. Full variable domain (missing parts from reference TRBV7-2 and TRBJ2-2): GAGVSQSPSNKVTEKGKDVELRCDPISGHTALYWYRQSLGQGLEFLIYFQGNSAPDKSGLPSDRFSAERTGGSVSTLTIQRTQQEDSAVYLCATEVVGGGELFFGEGSRLTVL.

This clone is categorized as medium-sized. This chain joins TRBV10-3 and TRBJ2-3, with D maybe TRBD2 (5 bases). Germline-derived CDR1 and CDR2 are ENHRY and SYGVKD. CDR3 size: 14 residues. V was cut by 7 bases and J by 2 bases, with 13 bases left in between. This chain's CDR3 is CAIKRETHTDTQYF. The CDR3 DNA is TGTGCCATCAAAAGGGAGACCCACACAGATACGCAGTATTTT.

The chain has TRBV28 and TRBJ1-3; possibly TRBD1 for D (6 bases). This CDR3 is 14 amino acids long. CDR1 MDHEN and CDR2 SYDVKM come from the germline V gene. The V end lost 6 bases, the J end lost 0 bases, and 9 bases lay between the germline ends. Here the CDR3 reads CASRPTGSGNTIYF. The CDR3 DNA is TGTGCCAGCAGACCGACAGGCTCTGGAAACACCATATATTTT.

This clone was observed a handful of times. The sample holds other DNA sequences that translate to the same CDR3. The chain uses TRBV6-5 and TRBJ1-1, with D perhaps matching TRBD1 (5 bases). This CDR3 has 13 residues. CDR1 is MNHEY, CDR2 SVGAGI, per germline. V lost 0 bases and J lost 5, with 7 bases in between. For the CDR3, the DNA is TGTGCCAGCAGTTACTCCGGGGGGACTGAAGCTTTCTTT. Translated, it gives CASSYSGGTEAFF.

This chain uses TRBV28 with TRBJ2-5, with a tentative D call TRBD2 (7 bases). The end of the DNA fits TRBJ2-7 better, so the J call may be wrong. Germline V gene sequence: CDR1 MDHEN, CDR2 SYDVKM. The CDR3 runs 15 residues. In DNA, the CDR3 is TGTGCCAGCTCCATAGGTGGGGGGGGGCTCTACGAGCAGTACTTC. Its protein is CASSIGGGGLYEQYF.